Listed below are T cell receptor beta chains from one sample, sequenced in a study of cytomegalovirus exposure and HLA in healthy donors. TCRdb's table, derived via immunoSEQ multiplex PCR, lists solely in-frame clones and lacks some. The sample gives around 250,000 clones, about 90% of which show up once; around 3.1% is in the top ten. Sequenced material: PBMCs. The receptors shown here come from a woman aged 25-40 years in good health and CMV-seronegative. Each CDR3 is given without its conserved first and last residue. Only some rows state a clone size, as once, few, many or a class for expanded clones.

clone size | V gene | CDR3 protein
NA | TRBV9 | ASSVGPSNNEQF
NA | TRBV18 | ASSPPYGSTDTQY
NA | TRBV7-9 | ASATTAYEQY
NA | TRBV19 | ASSTGGAHNEQF
few | TRBV6-1 | ASRDNRVEQY
NA | TRBV2 | ASTEMASYEQY
NA | TRBV2 | ASSVMGQGAVEQY
NA | TRBV28 | ASSFRGRYNEQF
NA | TRBV28 | ASSSGTLKTQY
NA | TRBV5-4 | ASSLVGEETQY
NA | TRBV7-8 | ASSQWDIGPVSNQPQH
NA | TRBV27 | ASSLNELYEQY
NA | TRBV11-2 | ASSRNGLAGATGELF
NA | TRBV7-9 | ASSSGQGLSETQY
NA | TRBV2 | ASSAAGGGQETQY
NA | TRBV5-1 | ASSFTDRGTEAF
NA | TRBV5-1 | ASSLEGQPNQPQH
NA | TRBV6-5 | ASSYRGLNTGELF
NA | TRBV28 | ASRLAGSGRTQY
NA | TRBV19 | ASRAGAFGTDTQY
NA | TRBV7-2 | ASSLGSANTGELF
once | TRBV14 | ASSRLAGTLSSYEQY
NA | TRBV27 | ASRPPGGNQPQH
NA | TRBV18 | ASSKGYPGELF
NA | TRBV6-1 | ASKAGDVGELF
once | TRBV10-2 | ASSGQGNGELF
NA | TRBV13 | ASSLARGGIGGTETQY
NA | TRBV5-4 | ASSLVKLAGSTDTQY
NA | TRBV5-1 | ASSLVGTGSGANVLT
NA | TRBV13 | ASSFGTSGPGGYEQY
once | TRBV29-1 | SPGRGVKNIQY
NA | TRBV4-1 | ASSQDASGRSRETQY
NA | TRBV19 | ASSSDRGTYEQY
NA | TRBV9 | ASGRGRPSSPNEKLF
NA | TRBV11-2 | ASSLGPGGSYEQY
NA | TRBV2 | ASLGVADTQY
NA | TRBV28 | ASSWTVQETQY
NA | TRBV11-2 | ASSPTGSIVGEQF
NA | TRBV7-2 | ASRPGLAREQY
once | TRBV7-6 | ASSLNPLGEQY
NA | TRBV28 | ASMASYNNQPQH
NA | TRBV11-2 | ASSFTGFGGELF
many | TRBV6-1 | ASSRTGASYEQY
NA | TRBV6-4 | ASSGPGPIKNIQY
NA | TRBV15 | ATSRGWQGNQETQY